Here is one T cell receptor beta chain with its context. Under the authors' procedure: From reference gene primer amplification, estimates of nucleated cell counts were derived. Sequenced by immunoSEQ multiplex PCR; TCRdb stores in-frame clones only, minus some. V and J calls plus clone size are reproduced from that table; the DNA served to infer D and trimming. The table records around 230,000 clones, around 85% of them present only once. This entry is derived from a study of blood T cell repertoires in COVID-19. In germline, CDR1 is MNHEY, CDR2 SMNVEV (reference sequence). This CDR3 has 15 amino acids. Trimming left V 0 bases short and J 5 bases short, with 10 bases between.

The receptor was derived from a man between 35 and 55 years old with acute or convalescent COVID-19. Source material: peripheral blood. The chain recombines TRBV27 with TRBJ2-2, with D perhaps matching TRBD2 (6 bases). The CDR3 region has the DNA TGTGCCAGCAGTTTATCGATGGGGGGTACCGGGGAGCTGTTTTTT. Amino acids: CASSLSMGGTGELFF.